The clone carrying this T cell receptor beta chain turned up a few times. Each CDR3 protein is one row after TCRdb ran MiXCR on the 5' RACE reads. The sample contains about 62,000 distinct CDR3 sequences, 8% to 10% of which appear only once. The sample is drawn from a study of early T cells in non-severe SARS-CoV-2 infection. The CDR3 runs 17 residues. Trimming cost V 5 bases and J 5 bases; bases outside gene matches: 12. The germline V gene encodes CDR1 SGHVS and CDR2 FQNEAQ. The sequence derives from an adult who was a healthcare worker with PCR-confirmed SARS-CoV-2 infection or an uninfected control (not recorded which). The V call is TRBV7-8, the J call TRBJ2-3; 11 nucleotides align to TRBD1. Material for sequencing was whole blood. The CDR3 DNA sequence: TGTGCCAGCAGCCCCCCTCGTGGGACAGGGGGTTTAGATACGCAGTATTTT. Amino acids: CASSPPRGTGGLDTQYF. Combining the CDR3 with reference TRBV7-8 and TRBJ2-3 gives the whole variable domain GAGVSQSPRYKVAKRGQDVALRCDPISGHVSLFWYQQALGQGPEFLTYFQNEAQLDKSGLPSDRFFAERPEGSVSTLKIQRTQQEDSAVYLCASSPPRGTGGLDTQYFGPGTRLTVL.